Each of the 18 T cell receptor beta chains below was sequenced from the same sample in a study of beta chain features in type 1 diabetes. Study findings and constraints: Across all four CD4+ subsets, people with type 1 diabetes showed modestly shorter TCRB CDR3s.

No cognate antigen is known for these TCRs. Expressed TCRB transcripts got sequenced, as all isolated RNA was reverse transcribed. The repertoire was sequenced with immunoSEQ multiplex PCR; TCRdb's copy has only in-frame clones and lacks some. This repertoire shows 640,000 or so clones, roughly 13% found once; its top ten account for around 0.022%. The sequencing sample was made of naive CD4+ T cells from blood. These receptors were obtained from a man aged 18-30 years with type 1 diabetes.

This chain uses TRBV18 with TRBJ1-5; weak D call: TRBD1 (6 bases). Germline V lookup: CDR1 KGHSH, CDR2 LQKENI. This CDR3 region has 16 residues. Trimming took off 4 bases at V and 7 bases at J, with 20 bases between the two ends. The CDR3 loop reads CASSLGPEGVRQPQHF. As DNA, the CDR3 is TGTGCCAGCTCACTAGGACCAGAGGGGGTCAGGCAGCCCCAGCATTTT.

This clone was counted a few times. The chain employs TRBV21-1 and TRBJ1-2; whether TRBD1, the table's D call, matches the DNA was not checked. TRBV21-1 is labeled a pseudogene. The CDR3 consists of 14 residues. The CDR3 reads CASSIGFRGYGYTF. The CDR3 coding sequence is TGTGCCAGCAGCATCGGCTTTAGGGGCTATGGCTACACCTTC.

CDR3 amino acids: CASSQESLVTGELFF. The CDR3 region has the DNA TGCGCCAGCAGCCAAGAGTCCTTAGTAACCGGGGAGCTGTTTTTT. V and J are TRBV4-1 and TRBJ2-2; no clear D. Per germline, CDR1 MGHRA and CDR2 YSYEKL. V lost 0 bases to trimming and J lost 5 bases, with 10 bases between them. CDR3 length: 15 amino acids.

A few counts support this clone. The gene calls are TRBV7-9 and TRBJ2-1, with 10 bases aligning to TRBD1. The V segment lost 5 bases and the J segment 2 bases; nucleotides outside the gene matches: 6. There are 16 residues in the CDR3. The germline V gene has CDR1 SEHNR and CDR2 FQNEAQ (reference sequence). CDR3 DNA: TGTGCCAGCAGCCCGCAGGGACAGGGGCCCTACAATGAGCAGTTCTTC. Its translation: CASSPQGQGPYNEQFF.

This clone was seen only a few times. The genes are TRBV2 and TRBJ2-5, with D possibly being TRBD1 (6 bases). There are 15 residues in the CDR3. Germline loops: CDR1 SNHLY, CDR2 FYNNEI. V lost 1 base to trimming and J lost 2 bases, with 11 bases between them. The CDR3 region has the DNA TGTGCCAGCAGTGAAGGACAGGCGAAACAAGAGACCCAGTACTTC. Translated: CASSEGQAKQETQYF.

This clone was seen more than once but under ten times. The same CDR3 can be traced to other DNA sequences in this sample. V gene TRBV7-6 combines with J gene TRBJ2-5; D is undetermined. V was trimmed by 0 bases and J by 5 bases, leaving 4 bases between them. The germline V gene encodes CDR1 SGHVS and CDR2 FNYEAQ. CDR3 length: 12 residues. The CDR3 nucleotides are TGTGCCAGCAGCTTAGCGCGGGAGACCCAGTACTTC. Translating it yields CASSLARETQYF.

The chain links TRBV30 to TRBJ1-1; TRBD1 is a possible D gene (6 bases). The CDR3 runs to 13 residues. Germline CDR1 is GTSNPN and CDR2 is SVGIG (reference sequence). The ends were cut back, 4 bases at V and 8 bases at J, with 17 bases in the middle. Written as DNA, the CDR3 is TGTGCCTGGACCGGGGGGACCGGGACAGAAGCTTTCTTT. Translated, it gives CAWTGGTGTEAFF.

CDR3 protein: CASSDLQGWTEAFF. CDR3 DNA: TGTGCCAGCAGTGACCTACAGGGCTGGACTGAAGCTTTCTTT. The chain is built from TRBV25-1 and TRBJ1-1, with a weak D call TRBD1 (6 bases). Trimming removed 3 bases from V and 5 bases from J, with 13 bases in between. The CDR3 covers 14 residues. The V gene's germline CDR1 is MGHDK and CDR2 SYGVNS.

This rearrangement joins TRBV30 to TRBJ1-6, with D unresolved. The CDR3 consists of 12 residues. The germline V and J ends were trimmed by 4 bases and 7 bases, with 8 bases remaining between them. Germline V gene data show CDR1 as GTSNPN and CDR2 as SVGIG (reference sequence). This CDR3 is CAWTGLNSPLHF. For the CDR3, the DNA is TGTGCCTGGACCGGACTCAATTCACCCCTCCACTTT. Full variable domain (rest looked up from reference TRBV30 and TRBJ1-6): SQTIHQWPATLVQPVGSPLSLECTVEGTSNPNLYWYRQAAGRGLQLLFYSVGIGQISSEVPQNLSASRPQDRQFILSSKKLLLSDSGFYLCAWTGLNSPLHFGNGTRLTVT.

The chain carries TRBV15 and TRBJ2-5; TRBD1 agrees at 9 bases. V dropped 6 bases and J dropped 7; count of bases not matched to a gene: 9. Germline V gene lookup returns CDR1 LNHNV and CDR2 YYDKDF (reference sequence). This CDR3 spans 14 amino acids. CDR3 region: CATRHPGQGGTQYF. The CDR3 DNA reads as TGTGCCACCAGACATCCGGGACAGGGTGGGACCCAGTACTTC. The full variable domain, in which reference TRBV15 and TRBJ2-5 provide the parts outside the CDR3, is DAMVIQNPRYQVTQFGKPVTLSCSQTLNHNVMYWYQQKSSQAPKLLFHYYDKDFNNEADTPDNFQSRRPNTSFCFLDIRSPGLGDTAMYLCATRHPGQGGTQYFGPGTRLLVL.

This rearrangement joins TRBV13 to TRBJ1-2; D gene unclear. The germline V gene encodes CDR1 PRHDT and CDR2 FYEKMQ (reference sequence). V lost 5 bases to trimming and J lost 2 bases, with 3 bases between them. The CDR3 runs 11 residues. The CDR3 DNA reads TGTGCCAGCAGCCGCAACTATGGCTACACCTTC. Its translation: CASSRNYGYTF.

The rearrangement joins TRBV13 to TRBJ1-2, with 11 bases lining up with TRBD1. With V trimmed by 1 base and J by 2 bases, 3 bases remained unmatched. From germline, CDR1 is PRHDT and CDR2 FYEKMQ (reference sequence). This CDR3 is 16 amino acids long. CDR3 bases: TGTGCCAGCAGCTTAGCCGGACAGGGGGCGAACTATGGCTACACCTTC. Its translation is CASSLAGQGANYGYTF.

This clone was seen a handful of times. The identical CDR3 is also encoded by other nucleotide sequences in the sample. This rearrangement joins TRBV5-1 to TRBJ1-1; D gene ambiguous. The germline gives CDR1 SGHRS, CDR2 YFSETQ. V was trimmed by 0 bases and J by 1 base, leaving 7 bases between them. The CDR3 length is 14 residues. The chain's CDR3 is CASSLDSPNTEAFF. The CDR3, as DNA: TGCGCCAGCAGCTTGGACAGCCCGAACACTGAAGCTTTCTTT.

This rearrangement joins TRBV30 to TRBJ1-6, with D possibly being TRBD1 (5 bases). Trimming pared 1 base from V and 0 bases from J, leaving 10 bases between. This CDR3 is 16 amino acids long. The germline V gene encodes CDR1 GTSNPN and CDR2 SVGIG (reference sequence). This chain's CDR3 is CAWSAPGLSYNSPLHF. CDR3 DNA: TGTGCCTGGAGTGCCCCGGGGCTCTCCTATAATTCACCCCTCCACTTT. Supplemented by reference TRBV30 and TRBJ1-6, the full variable domain reads SQTIHQWPATLVQPVGSPLSLECTVEGTSNPNLYWYRQAAGRGLQLLFYSVGIGQISSEVPQNLSASRPQDRQFILSSKKLLLSDSGFYLCAWSAPGLSYNSPLHFGNGTRLTVT.

The chain uses TRBV14 and TRBJ2-7; D call uncertain. Looked up from germline, CDR1 is SGHDN and CDR2 is FVKESK. The V end was cut by 1 base, the J end by 2 bases, with 9 bases between. This CDR3 region has 14 residues. CDR3 protein: CASSQVWGTYEQYF. The CDR3 DNA reads as TGTGCCAGCAGCCAAGTCTGGGGAACCTACGAGCAGTACTTC.

This clone showed up just a few times. The gene calls are TRBV25-1 and TRBJ2-5; no firm D call. V was pared by 10 bases and J by 5 bases, with 14 bases between. This CDR3 region has 12 residues. Per germline, CDR1 MGHDK and CDR2 SYGVNS. The CDR3 coding sequence is TGTGCCACCTCGGACCCGAGGGAGACCCAGTACTTC. This codes for CATSDPRETQYF.

This clone has a handful of counts. The rearrangement links TRBV4-1 to TRBJ2-5, with a weak D call TRBD2 (5 bases). Judging by the DNA end, TRBJ2-7 fits better; the J call may be wrong. The germline V gene encodes CDR1 MGHRA and CDR2 YSYEKL. The length of the CDR3 is 15 residues. The CDR3 bases are TGCGCCAGCAGCCAACCGCGGGCCCGAATCTACGAGCAGTACTTC. It encodes CASSQPRARIYEQYF.

This chain links TRBV19 with TRBJ2-1; 9 nucleotides line up with TRBD2. This CDR3 is built from 14 residues. J lost 9 bases, V lost 5 bases, and 8 bases had no gene match. Germline V gives CDR1 LNHDA, CDR2 SQIVND (reference sequence). The CDR3 loop reads CASSPAGGQTEQFF. CDR3 in DNA: TGTGCCAGTAGTCCGGCGGGGGGGCAGACTGAGCAGTTCTTC.